This entry concerns a single T cell receptor beta chain. Its antigen is not known. Time point in this sample: blood from clinic visit 5 months post-surgery; TSC patient then seizure free. The sequenced cases were selected for having the highest brain T cell transcript signatures. Pre-surgery treatment included at least one anti-epileptic drug. This sample was included in a study of brain T cells in children with intractable seizures. The assay was immunoSEQ multiplex PCR, and TCRdb's table has in-frame clones only and misses some. The sample has about 320,000 clones, over 90% seen once. Overall study findings and caveats: Viral specificity was inferred only from CDR3 similarity; HCMV serostatus was unknown. Pre- and post-surgery blood differed in depth, so pre-surgery absences may be undersampling.

Sequencing used peripheral blood, obtained more than 4 months after surgery. The TCR sequence derives from a boy younger than two with tuberous sclerosis and intractable seizures.

For the CDR3, the DNA is TGTGCCACCAGCCCGGACAAGGGAGTTGGCTACACCTTC. Protein: CATSPDKGVGYTF. The chain uses TRBV15 and TRBJ1-2, with D perhaps TRBD1 (5 bases). V was shortened by 5 bases and J by 7 bases, with 14 bases between the two germline ends. CDR3 length: 13 amino acids. In germline, CDR1 is LNHNV, CDR2 YYDKDF (reference sequence).